Listed below are T cell receptor beta chains from one sample, sequenced in a study of Ad26.COV2.S vaccination and SARS-CoV-2 variants. Assay used: immunoSEQ multiplex PCR; TCRdb lists only in-frame clones, some missing. The data show fewer than 400,000 clones, 75% to 90% seen once. The sample in question was peripheral blood, obtained in a trial of Ad26.COV2.S vaccine versus placebo. These receptors all stem from a person aged 18 to 59 who received the Ad26.COV2.S COVID-19 vaccine or a placebo. Each CDR3 is given with its conserved first and last residue. The order of the fields is J gene, V gene, CDR3 protein.

J: TRBJ1-4; V: TRBV4-2; CDR3: CASSQAFTTNEKLFF
J: TRBJ2-5; V: TRBV14; CDR3: CASSSIARQETQYF
J: TRBJ2-7; V: TRBV28; CDR3: CATMPSSHPGLSSYEQYF
J: TRBJ2-6; V: TRBV20-1; CDR3: CSARDNVLTF
J: TRBJ2-3; V: TRBV29-1; CDR3: CSALDIVQRDTQYF
J: TRBJ2-1; V: TRBV29-1; CDR3: CSVGLAGGGFF
J: TRBJ1-5; V: TRBV7-8; CDR3: CASSPGTGLFEPQHF
J: TRBJ2-1; V: TRBV9; CDR3: CASSVAGGRAPEQFF
J: TRBJ1-5; V: TRBV5-6; CDR3: CASRHSTTGSNQPQHF
J: TRBJ2-3; V: TRBV11-3; CDR3: CASSLDFHSTDTQYF
J: TRBJ1-1; V: TRBV18; CDR3: CASSSAGTENTEAFF
J: TRBJ2-7; V: TRBV7-9; CDR3: CASSLSGSYEQYF
J: TRBJ1-1; V: TRBV7-6; CDR3: CASSRDGNTEAFF
J: TRBJ2-1; V: TRBV3-1/TRBV3-2; CDR3: CASSQDLRGGRAYNEQFF
J: TRBJ2-5; V: TRBV24-1; CDR3: CATSDPGGVESETQYF
J: TRBJ2-7; V: TRBV20-1; CDR3: CSASYPRDSDYEQYF
J: TRBJ2-3; V: TRBV7-3; CDR3: CASSPGLAGSDTQYF
J: TRBJ2-1; V: TRBV11-3; CDR3: CASTLYNEQFF
J: TRBJ2-7; V: TRBV28; CDR3: CASSLFRDRVYEQYF
J: TRBJ2-1; V: TRBV6-4; CDR3: CASSPLAGVYNEQFF
J: TRBJ2-7; V: TRBV6-5; CDR3: CASSPSRGGYEQYF
J: TRBJ2-1; V: TRBV5-5; CDR3: CASSLGGPYNEQFF
J: TRBJ1-1; V: TRBV5-1; CDR3: CASSFQGDTEAFF
J: TRBJ2-7; V: TRBV4-1; CDR3: CASSPVDGRSYEQYF
J: TRBJ2-4; V: TRBV19; CDR3: CASSDGGKAGRGQYF
J: TRBJ1-2; V: TRBV19; CDR3: CASSIEEGFNYGYTF
J: TRBJ2-2; V: TRBV27; CDR3: CASSLTSGRVGELFF
J: TRBJ2-7; V: TRBV28; CDR3: CASSGPGTGNYEQYF
J: TRBJ2-7; V: TRBV7-8; CDR3: CASSWTSGSGEQYF
J: TRBJ2-5; V: TRBV10-3; CDR3: CAISELLLGQVLNF
J: TRBJ2-1; V: TRBV6-5; CDR3: CASSYSGGGDNEQFF
J: TRBJ2-1; V: TRBV28; CDR3: CAIQGENYNEQFF
J: TRBJ1-1; V: TRBV5-8; CDR3: CASSGRTGPNTEAFF
J: TRBJ1-5; V: TRBV12-3/TRBV12-4; CDR3: CASSYNRAQPQHF
J: TRBJ2-1; V: TRBV3-1/TRBV3-2; CDR3: CASSQQRDSSYNEQFF
J: TRBJ2-3; V: TRBV6-1; CDR3: CASSEMAGTYTDTQYF
J: TRBJ1-1; V: TRBV5-1; CDR3: CASSLEGVVGGTEAFF
J: TRBJ2-1; V: TRBV4-2; CDR3: CASSQESPGAYNEQFF
J: TRBJ1-3; V: TRBV30; CDR3: CAWSVVGDPGNTIYF
J: TRBJ1-1; V: TRBV6-5; CDR3: CASRRGNTEAFF
J: TRBJ2-5; V: TRBV29-1; CDR3: CSVSLEEETQYF
J: TRBJ1-6; V: TRBV7-2; CDR3: CASSLTGDSSSPLHF
J: TRBJ2-5; V: TRBV19; CDR3: CASSITGFSETQYF
J: TRBJ2-1; V: TRBV6-5; CDR3: CASSPGTSGVNEQFF
J: TRBJ2-1; V: TRBV6-4; CDR3: CASSAEGGFYNEQFF
J: TRBJ2-1; V: TRBV5-4; CDR3: CASSLYERAHNEQFF
J: TRBJ2-1; V: TRBV28; CDR3: CASSLLKFAGGPNEQFF
J: TRBJ2-5; V: TRBV7-6; CDR3: CASSLTSGQETQYF
J: TRBJ1-4; V: TRBV5-5; CDR3: CASSLVDTLGDEKLFF
J: TRBJ2-3; V: TRBV10-1; CDR3: CASSRTSGRTDTQYF
J: TRBJ2-2; V: TRBV6-6; CDR3: CASSYLRGSTGELFF
J: TRBJ2-1; V: TRBV7-3; CDR3: CASSATGTGGNEQFF
J: TRBJ1-5; V: TRBV4-3; CDR3: CASSQGRNQPQHF
J: TRBJ2-5; V: TRBV11-2; CDR3: CASSSTGRQETQYF